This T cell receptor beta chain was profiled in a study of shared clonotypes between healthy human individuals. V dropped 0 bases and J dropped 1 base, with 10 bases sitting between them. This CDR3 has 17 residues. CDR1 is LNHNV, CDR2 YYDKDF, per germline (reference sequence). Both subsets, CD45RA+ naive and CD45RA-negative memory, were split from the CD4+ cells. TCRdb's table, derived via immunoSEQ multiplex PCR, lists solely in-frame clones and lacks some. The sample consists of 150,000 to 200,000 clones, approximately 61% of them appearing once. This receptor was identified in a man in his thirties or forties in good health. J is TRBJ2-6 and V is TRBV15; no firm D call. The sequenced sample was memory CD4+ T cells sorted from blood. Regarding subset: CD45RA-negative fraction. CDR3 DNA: TGTGCCACCAGCAGAGAAGGGATGGTTTCTGGGGCCAACGTCCTGACTTTC. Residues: CATSREGMVSGANVLTF.